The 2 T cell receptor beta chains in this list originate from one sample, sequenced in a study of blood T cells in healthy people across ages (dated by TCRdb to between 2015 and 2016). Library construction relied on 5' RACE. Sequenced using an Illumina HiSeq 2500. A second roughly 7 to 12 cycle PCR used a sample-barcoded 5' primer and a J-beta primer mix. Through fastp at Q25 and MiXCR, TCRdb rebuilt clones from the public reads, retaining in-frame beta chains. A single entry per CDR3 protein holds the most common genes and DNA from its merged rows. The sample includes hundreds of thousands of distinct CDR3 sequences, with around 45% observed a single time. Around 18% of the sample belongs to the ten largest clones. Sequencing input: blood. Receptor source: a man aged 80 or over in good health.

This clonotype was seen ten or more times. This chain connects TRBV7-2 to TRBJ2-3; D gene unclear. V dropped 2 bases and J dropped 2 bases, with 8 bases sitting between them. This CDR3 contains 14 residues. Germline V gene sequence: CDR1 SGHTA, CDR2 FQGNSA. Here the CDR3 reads CASSLSQNTDTQYF. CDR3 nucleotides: TGTGCCAGCAGCTTATCCCAGAACACAGATACGCAGTATTTT. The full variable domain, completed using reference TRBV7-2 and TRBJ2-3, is GAGVSQSPSNKVTEKGKDVELRCDPISGHTALYWYRQSLGQGLEFLIYFQGNSAPDKSGLPSDRFSAERTGGSVSTLTIQRTQQEDSAVYLCASSLSQNTDTQYFGPGTRLTVL.

The CDR3 bases are TGCAGTGCTAGAGATCCTGCGGGGGGGCCGGCAGATACGCAGTATTTT. As protein: CSARDPAGGPADTQYF. This chain joins TRBV20-1 and TRBJ2-3; 9 bases line up with TRBD2. CDR1 and CDR2 from the germline V gene are DFQATT and SNEGSKA (reference sequence). The length of the CDR3 is 16 residues. V lost 0 bases to trimming and J lost 4 bases; unmatched junction nucleotides: 8.